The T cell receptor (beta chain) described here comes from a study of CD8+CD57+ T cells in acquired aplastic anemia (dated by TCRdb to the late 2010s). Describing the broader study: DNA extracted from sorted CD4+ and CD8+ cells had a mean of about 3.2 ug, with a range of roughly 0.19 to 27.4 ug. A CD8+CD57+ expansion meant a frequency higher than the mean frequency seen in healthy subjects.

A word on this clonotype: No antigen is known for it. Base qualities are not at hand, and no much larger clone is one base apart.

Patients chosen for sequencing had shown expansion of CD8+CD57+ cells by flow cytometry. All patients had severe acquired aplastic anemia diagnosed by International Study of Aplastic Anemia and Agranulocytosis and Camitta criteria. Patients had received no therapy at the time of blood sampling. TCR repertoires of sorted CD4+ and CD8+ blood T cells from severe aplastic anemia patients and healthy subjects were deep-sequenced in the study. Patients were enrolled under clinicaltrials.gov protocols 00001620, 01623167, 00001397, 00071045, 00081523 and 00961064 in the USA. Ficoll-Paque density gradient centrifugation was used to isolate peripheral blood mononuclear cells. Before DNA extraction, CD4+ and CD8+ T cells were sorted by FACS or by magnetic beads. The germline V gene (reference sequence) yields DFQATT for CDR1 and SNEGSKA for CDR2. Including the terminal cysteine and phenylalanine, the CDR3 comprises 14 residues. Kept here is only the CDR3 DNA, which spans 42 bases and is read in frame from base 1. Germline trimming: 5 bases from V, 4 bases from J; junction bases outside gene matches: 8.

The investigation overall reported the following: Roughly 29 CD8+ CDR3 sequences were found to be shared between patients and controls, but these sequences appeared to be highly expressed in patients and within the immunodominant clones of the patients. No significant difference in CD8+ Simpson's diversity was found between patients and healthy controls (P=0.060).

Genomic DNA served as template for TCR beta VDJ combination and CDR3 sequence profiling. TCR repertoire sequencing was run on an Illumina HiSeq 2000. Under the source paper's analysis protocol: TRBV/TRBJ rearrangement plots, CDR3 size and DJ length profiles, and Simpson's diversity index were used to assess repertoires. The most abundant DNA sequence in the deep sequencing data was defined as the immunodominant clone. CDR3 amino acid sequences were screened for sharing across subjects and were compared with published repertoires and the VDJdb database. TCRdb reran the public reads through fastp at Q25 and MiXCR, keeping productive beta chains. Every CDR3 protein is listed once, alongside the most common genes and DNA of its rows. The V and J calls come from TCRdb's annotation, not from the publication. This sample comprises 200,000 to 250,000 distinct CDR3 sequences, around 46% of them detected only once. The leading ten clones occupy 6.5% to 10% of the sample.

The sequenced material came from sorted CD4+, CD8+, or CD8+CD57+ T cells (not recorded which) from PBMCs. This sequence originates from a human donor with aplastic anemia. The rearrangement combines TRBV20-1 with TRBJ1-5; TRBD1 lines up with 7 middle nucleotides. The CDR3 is CSASTGFGNQPQHF. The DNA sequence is TGCAGTGCTTCGACAGGGTTCGGTAATCAGCCCCAGCATTTT.